A selection of T cell receptor beta chains follows, all from one sample in a study of CD8 T cells in Susac syndrome. MiXCR was run by TCRdb on the immunoSEQ multiplex PCR reads, yielding one entry per CDR3 protein. The sample yields some 300,000 distinct CDR3 sequences, around 91% seen once. Sequenced: CD8+ T cells from PBMCs. Source of these receptors: a human donor with multiple sclerosis. Each CDR3 is given with its conserved first and last residue. D genes are given only for firm matches. The size entry is marked missing in some rows and otherwise reads once, few, many or a size class.

.	TRBV20-1	TRBJ2-3	.	TGCAGTGCTAGAGGAGGGGCCGGGGAAGGACCCACAGATACGCAGTATTTT	CSARGGAGEGPTDTQYF
.	TRBV27	TRBJ2-1	.	TGTGCCAGCAGTTTGGGCCCTGTGTACAATGAGCAGTTCTTC	CASSLGPVYNEQFF
once	TRBV3-1	TRBJ1-4	.	TGTGCCAGCAGCTCTCGGACCTCTCCAGCTAATGAAAAACTGTTTTTT	CASSSRTSPANEKLFF
.	TRBV7-8	TRBJ2-2	.	TGTGCCAGCAGCACTAGCTCCGGGGAGCTGTTTTTT	CASSTSSGELFF
.	TRBV2	TRBJ2-2	.	TGTGCCAGCAGTGAAGTAGGGGGTGTGGCCACCGGGGAGCTGTTTTTT	CASSEVGGVATGELFF
.	TRBV5-6	TRBJ2-1	.	TGTGCCAGCAGCCAAACAGGCAATGAGCAGTTCTTC	CASSQTGNEQFF
.	TRBV29-1	TRBJ1-2	TRBD1	TGCAGCGTACGGACAGGGAGCGATGGCTACACCTTC	CSVRTGSDGYTF
.	TRBV5-4	TRBJ2-7	.	TGTGCCAGCAGCTCCGTTCGGACCACTCTTCGCGAGCAGTACTTC	CASSSVRTTLREQYF
once	TRBV5-1	TRBJ2-1	.	TGCGCCAGCAGCGTACGGAGAAACAATGAGCAGTTCTTC	CASSVRRNNEQFF
.	TRBV7-9	TRBJ1-1	TRBD1	TGTGCCAGCAGCCCGGGGACAGGGGTAGAAGCTTTCTTT	CASSPGTGVEAFF
.	TRBV5-6	TRBJ1-2	.	TGTGCCAGCAGCTTTGGGGAGACAGGCCCCCATGGCTACACCTTC	CASSFGETGPHGYTF
.	TRBV28	TRBJ2-4	TRBD1	TGTGCCAGCAGTCCGACAGGGGGCGTCGGGATAGCCAAAAACATTCAGTACTTC	CASSPTGGVGIAKNIQYF
.	TRBV15	TRBJ2-3	.	TGTGCCACCAGCAGAGATCAGGGGGGTTCCAAGGCAGATACGCAGTATTTT	CATSRDQGGSKADTQYF
.	TRBV20-1	TRBJ2-7	TRBD2	TGCAGCCCGACTAGCGCATCCTACGAGCAGTACTTC	CSPTSASYEQYF
.	TRBV12-3/TRBV12-4	TRBJ1-5	TRBD1	TGTGCCAGCAGCCTTGGGACAGGAACTCAGCCCCAGCATTTT	CASSLGTGTQPQHF
.	TRBV12-3/TRBV12-4	TRBJ2-1	TRBD2	TGTGCCAGCAGAAGCGGGGGGGCAATCTACAATGAGCAGTTCTTC	CASRSGGAIYNEQFF
.	TRBV29-1	TRBJ2-4	.	TGCAGCGTTGGGCAGGGCGACGAAAACATTCAGTACTTC	CSVGQGDENIQYF
.	TRBV5-4	TRBJ1-2	TRBD1	TGTGCCAGCAGCCTCACAGGGGGCGTTGGCTATGGCTACACCTTC	CASSLTGGVGYGYTF
once	TRBV28	TRBJ2-5	.	TGTGCCAGCAGTGATCGTGGGGGGTACCAAGAGACCCAGTACTTC	CASSDRGGYQETQYF
once	TRBV2	TRBJ1-4	.	TGTGCCAGCAGTGAACAGCTAACTAATGAAAAACTGTTTTTT	CASSEQLTNEKLFF
.	TRBV27	TRBJ2-4	TRBD1	TGTGCCAGCAGTATACAGGGGAACATTCAGTACTTC	CASSIQGNIQYF
.	TRBV10-3	TRBJ2-1	TRBD1	TGTGCCATCAGTGACCCGACAGGGGGCTACAATGAGCAGTTCTTC	CAISDPTGGYNEQFF
.	TRBV4-3	TRBJ2-7	.	TGCGCCAGCAGCCAAGGGAGGGCAGTAAGCTACGAGCAGTACTTC	CASSQGRAVSYEQYF
.	TRBV6-5	TRBJ2-1	.	TGTGCCAGCAGTTATAGGGGGGGCCCCTACAATGAGCAGTTCTTC	CASSYRGGPYNEQFF
once	TRBV27	TRBJ2-1	.	TGTGCCAGCAGTGCGGTACATAACAATGAGCAGTTCTTC	CASSAVHNNEQFF
few	TRBV5-1	TRBJ2-7	.	TGCGCCAGCAGCTTGACCCTGGGGAGCGACCAGTACTTC	CASSLTLGSDQYF
.	TRBV4-2	TRBJ2-7	TRBD2	TGTGCCAGCAGCCAAGATCTGGTGAGCGGGGTGATCTCCTACGAGCAGTACTTC	CASSQDLVSGVISYEQYF
.	TRBV6-2/TRBV6-3	TRBJ1-2	.	TGTGCCAGCAGTTACCCCGGGACATTCTATGGCTACACCTTC	CASSYPGTFYGYTF
.	TRBV30	TRBJ2-1	.	TGTGCCTGGAGTTGGGGTCATAGCTATGAGCAGTTCTTC	CAWSWGHSYEQFF
.	TRBV23-1	TRBJ2-2	TRBD2	TGCGCCAGCAGTCAGCCACTCGGACGGGGGGGAAACGACACCGGGGAGCTGTTTTTT	CASSQPLGRGGNDTGELFF
.	TRBV12-5	TRBJ2-2	TRBD2	TGTGCTAGTGGTTTGGACACTAGCGGGAGATCAAACACCGGGGAGCTGTTTTTT	CASGLDTSGRSNTGELFF
.	TRBV4-1	TRBJ2-2	TRBD1	TGCGCCAGCAGGGGCATCAGGGGGAAGGTAGCCGGGGAGCTGTTTTTT	CASRGIRGKVAGELFF
.	TRBV5-6	TRBJ2-1	.	TGTGCCAGCAGCTTGGACAGGGCCGATGAGCAGTTCTTC	CASSLDRADEQFF
once	TRBV13	TRBJ2-1	.	TGTGCCAGCAGCACACGGGACCCCGGCGATGAGCAGTTCTTC	CASSTRDPGDEQFF
.	TRBV7-7	TRBJ2-1	.	TGTGCTAGCAGCTTATTCCGGACCCATGAGCAGTTCTTC	CASSLFRTHEQFF
.	TRBV6-5	TRBJ2-3	TRBD2	TGTGCCAGCAGACTACTCGGGACTAGCGGAAGCACAGATACGCAGTATTTT	CASRLLGTSGSTDTQYF
.	TRBV6-2/TRBV6-3	TRBJ1-2	.	TGTGCCAGCAGTCATGACTATGGCTACACCTTC	CASSHDYGYTF
.	TRBV20-1	TRBJ1-2	.	TGCAGTGCTAGAGGTCTGGGTATGAGTCTTCGGGCCCATAACTATGGCTACACCTTC	CSARGLGMSLRAHNYGYTF
.	TRBV27	TRBJ2-2	.	TGTGCCAGCAGTTTGATCGGTGGCACCGGGGAGCTGTTTTTT	CASSLIGGTGELFF
once	TRBV30	TRBJ1-3	.	TGTGCCTGGAGCACGGGCGGGGGAAACACCATATATTTT	CAWSTGGGNTIYF
.	TRBV11-2	TRBJ1-2	.	TGTGCCAGCAGTTCCACTCGTGCGGATGGCTACACCTTC	CASSSTRADGYTF
once	TRBV12-3/TRBV12-4	TRBJ2-4	.	TGTGCCAGCAGCCCGGACCTAGCCAAAAACATTCAGTACTTC	CASSPDLAKNIQYF
.	TRBV7-3	TRBJ2-1	TRBD2	TGTGCCAGCAGCTTTACTAGCGTCTCCTACAATGAGCAGTTCTTC	CASSFTSVSYNEQFF
once	TRBV7-9	TRBJ2-2	TRBD2	TGTGCCAGCAGCTTCGACTCGGGACTAGCGGGCGGGGAGCTGTTTTTT	CASSFDSGLAGGELFF
.	TRBV4-3	TRBJ1-4	.	TGCGCCAGCAGCCAAGATAGCGGGACCTTAAATGAAAAACTGTTTTTT	CASSQDSGTLNEKLFF
.	TRBV5-1	TRBJ2-5	TRBD2	TGCGCCAGCAGCAGACGAGCGGGGGCGTTGAGACAAGAGACCCAGTACTTC	CASSRRAGALRQETQYF
.	TRBV28	TRBJ1-2	TRBD1	TGTGCCAGCAGCCCATACAGGGGGCGAGTAGACTATGGCTACACCTTC	CASSPYRGRVDYGYTF
few	TRBV5-4	TRBJ2-1	.	TGTGCCAGCTCCTCAAGTTCATCGGGTGAGCAGTTCTTC	CASSSSSSGEQFF
.	TRBV4-1	TRBJ2-7	.	TGCGCCAGCAGCCAAGGGGGACTGAGCTCCTACGAGCAGTACTTC	CASSQGGLSSYEQYF
.	TRBV30	TRBJ2-1	.	TGTGCCTGGAGTCATCTAGCCTTGAATGAGCAGTTCTTC	CAWSHLALNEQFF
.	TRBV6-2/TRBV6-3	TRBJ2-2	TRBD1	TGTGCCAGCAGTTACCTACCGGACAGGGCTGCCGGGGAGCTGTTTTTT	CASSYLPDRAAGELFF
.	TRBV6-1	TRBJ2-3	TRBD2	TGTGCCAGCAGTGAATGGAGCGGGAGCGCAGATACGCAGTATTTT	CASSEWSGSADTQYF
.	TRBV15	TRBJ1-2	TRBD1	TGTGCCACCAGCCTTAATCCAGGGGGCGATGGCTATGGCTACACCTTC	CATSLNPGGDGYGYTF